This entry lists 25 T cell receptor beta chains sequenced from one sample in a study of blood T cells in healthy people across ages. Combining a sample-barcoded 5' primer with a J-beta primer mix, a second PCR ran for roughly 7 to 11 cycles. TCRdb re-derived calls from the 5' RACE reads in MiXCR, one entry per CDR3 protein. The repertoire includes 730,000 or so distinct CDR3 sequences, more than 40% of them detected once, and roughly 20% sits in the top ten. Sample: blood. These receptors came from a woman in her sixties in good health.

On this clonotype: Mismatch with germline at one junction end may stem from a read error. This chain joins TRBV18 and TRBJ2-5; the D is unclear. CDR3 length: 13 amino acids. The germline V gene encodes CDR1 KGHSH and CDR2 LQKENI. CDR3: CASAPSAGETQYF. CDR3 nucleotide sequence: TGTGCCAGCGCACCAAGCGCCGGAGAGACCCAGTACTTC.

The chain combines TRBV3-1 with TRBJ2-4, with 10 bases aligning to TRBD1. CDR1 is LGHDT, CDR2 YNNKEL, per germline (reference sequence). V gave up 1 base and J gave up 5 bases; unmatched junction bases: 2. The CDR3 loop spans 15 amino acids. CDR3 in DNA: TGTGCCAGCAGCCAAGGCGACAGGGGGCAAAACATTCAGTACTTC. It yields the protein CASSQGDRGQNIQYF.

This clonotype was seen once. The V call is TRBV5-5, the J call TRBJ2-1; 8 bases fit TRBD2. J lost 8 bases, V lost 2 bases, and 9 bases had no gene match. CDR1 and CDR2 (germline): SGHKS, YYEKEE (reference sequence). The CDR3 is 15 residues long. The CDR3 nucleotides read TGTGCCAGCAGCTTTCGCGAGCGGGAGATCGATGAGCAGTTCTTC. It encodes CASSFREREIDEQFF.

A single count supports this clonotype. The chain employs TRBV13 and TRBJ1-2, with D tentatively TRBD1 (5 bases). The CDR3 loop spans 14 amino acids. Trimming cost V 4 bases and J 4 bases, with 13 bases left between them. Germline loops: CDR1 PRHDT, CDR2 FYEKMQ (reference sequence). The CDR3 DNA follows: TGTGCCAGCAGCTCAGACGGGAGGGGCTATGGCTACACCTTC. It specifies CASSSDGRGYGYTF.

This clonotype was observed a few times. The chain is built from TRBV7-9 and TRBJ2-1; possibly TRBD2 for D (6 bases). The CDR3 length is 15 residues. Germline V gene sequence: CDR1 SEHNR, CDR2 FQNEAQ (reference sequence). V was pared by 5 bases and J by 7 bases, with 18 bases between. CDR3 protein: CASSTGRQTRNEQFF. DNA for the CDR3: TGTGCCAGCAGCACCGGACGTCAGACTAGAAATGAGCAGTTCTTC. Combining the CDR3 with reference TRBV7-9 and TRBJ2-1 gives the whole variable domain DTGVSQNPRHKITKRGQNVTFRCDPISEHNRLYWYRQTLGQGPEFLTYFQNEAQLEKSRLLSDRFSAERPKGSFSTLEIQRTEQGDSAMYLCASSTGRQTRNEQFFGPGTRLTVL.

This clonotype was seen more than once but under ten times. V and J are TRBV2 and TRBJ1-1; a possible D gene is TRBD1 (6 bases). Trimming took 2 bases from V and 1 from J, leaving 14 bases between them. The CDR3 covers 16 residues. The germline gives CDR1 SNHLY, CDR2 FYNNEI. Here the CDR3 reads CASSELRGRGNTEAFF. The CDR3 DNA is TGTGCCAGCAGTGAACTCCGGGGGCGTGGGAACACTGAAGCTTTCTTT.

The chain couples TRBV20-1 to TRBJ2-3, with 8 positions matching TRBD2. This CDR3 region has 15 residues. Germline lookup yields CDR1 DFQATT and CDR2 SNEGSKA (reference sequence). Trimming took 4 bases from V and 1 from J; bases not matched to a gene: 7. For the CDR3, the DNA is TGCAGTGCTACGGCCGATAGCGGGGGCACAGATACGCAGTATTTT. This translates into CSATADSGGTDTQYF.

The gene calls are TRBV5-1 and TRBJ2-5; 8 bases fit TRBD1. V lost 6 bases to trimming and J lost 5 bases; unmatched junction nucleotides: 12. Germline-derived CDR1 and CDR2 are SGHRS and YFSETQ. The CDR3 extends over 15 amino acids. CDR3 residues: CASIPAQGAGETQYF. DNA of the CDR3: TGCGCCAGCATCCCCGCTCAGGGGGCAGGGGAGACCCAGTACTTC.

This clonotype was counted only a few times. V usage is TRBV28 and J usage is TRBJ2-1, with 11 bases lining up with TRBD2. Germline CDR1 MDHEN, CDR2 SYDVKM. The V gene end was trimmed by 5 bases and the J gene end by 12 bases; junction bases not matched to a gene: 9. The CDR3 has 14 residues. CDR3 nucleotide sequence: TGTGCCAGCAGTATGGGACTAGCGGTCCAAAGGCAGTTCTTC. This translates into CASSMGLAVQRQFF.

This clonotype showed up just a few times. The chain links TRBV28 to TRBJ2-7; the D is unclear. The CDR3 has 11 amino acids. The germline gives CDR1 MDHEN, CDR2 SYDVKM. V lost 4 bases and J lost 6, with 7 bases in between. The DNA of the CDR3 is TGTGCCAGCAGTTCTACGGTCGAGCAGTACTTC. Translation gives CASSSTVEQYF.

For this clonotype: One base away lies a much larger clone, so this may be a sequencing read error. This CDR3 is CASSAYYPNEQFF. CDR3 DNA: TGTGCCAGCAGCGCCTACTACCCCAATGAGCAGTTCTTC. The chain carries TRBV7-2 and TRBJ2-1; unclear D gene. CDR1 and CDR2 from the germline V gene are SGHTA and FQGNSA. Trimming pared 5 bases from V and 6 bases from J, leaving 11 bases between. The CDR3 totals 13 residues. Full variable domain (missing parts from reference TRBV7-2 and TRBJ2-1): GAGVSQSPSNKVTEKGKDVELRCDPISGHTALYWYRQSLGQGLEFLIYFQGNSAPDKSGLPSDRFSAERTGGSVSTLTIQRTQQEDSAVYLCASSAYYPNEQFFGPGTRLTVL.

This clonotype was counted a few times. The chain uses TRBV12-3 or TRBV12-4 and TRBJ2-1, with 7 bases identical to TRBD1. The CDR3 length is 14 residues. The ends lost 4 bases at V and 3 bases at J; junction bases unmatched: 3. The CDR3 bases are TGTGCCAGCAGTTCGTGGGACAGCTACAATGAGCAGTTCTTC. Translated, it gives CASSSWDSYNEQFF.

The V gene is TRBV29-1, the J gene TRBJ1-1, with TRBD1 as a possible D gene (5 bases). CDR1 and CDR2 (germline): SQVTM, ANQGSEA. CDR3 length: 11 residues. V dropped 4 bases and J dropped 5 bases, with 8 bases sitting between them. The CDR3 reads CSVGGPTEAFF. The DNA of the CDR3 is TGCAGCGTTGGGGGACCTACTGAAGCTTTCTTT.

This clonotype was seen only a few times. This rearrangement joins TRBV7-2 to TRBJ2-4; the match to TRBD1 covers 9 bases. Trimming at V came to 1 base and at J to 6 bases, leaving 7 bases not matched to a gene. The CDR3 consists of 16 residues. The germline CDR1 and CDR2 sequences are SGHTA and FQGNSA. The CDR3 DNA reads TGTGCCAGCAGCTTAGTATGGGACAGGGCGGGAAACATTCAGTACTTC. Its protein is CASSLVWDRAGNIQYF.

V and J are TRBV4-3 and TRBJ1-4; D is ambiguous. Trimming shortened V by 3 bases and J by 8 bases, and 16 bases separated the two germline ends. The CDR3 contains 15 residues. CDR1 is LGHNA and CDR2 is YSLEER in the germline V gene. DNA for the CDR3: TGCGCCAGCAGCCATTACCGACAAACCAGCGAAAAACTGTTTTTT. Translating it yields CASSHYRQTSEKLFF.

This clonotype was observed a handful of times. The chain recombines TRBV24-1 with TRBJ2-1; 15 nucleotides line up with TRBD2. Germline V lookup: CDR1 KGHDR, CDR2 SFDVKD. The CDR3 runs 17 residues. Trimming took 7 bases from V and 2 from J; bases not matched to a gene: 5. This CDR3 reads CATRGTSGGLTYNEQFF. The CDR3 bases are TGTGCCACCAGAGGGACTAGCGGGGGGCTGACCTACAATGAGCAGTTCTTC.

This clonotype was detected once. The gene calls are TRBV7-9 and TRBJ2-7, with D possibly matching TRBD1 (6 bases). This CDR3 contains 15 residues. Germline CDR1 and CDR2: SEHNR and FQNEAQ (reference sequence). The V gene lost 7 bases and the J gene lost 0 bases, with 16 bases spanning the gap. CDR3 amino acids: CASNFGTRSSYEQYF. The CDR3 DNA reads TGTGCCAGCAACTTTGGGACAAGGAGCTCCTACGAGCAGTACTTC.

This sequence joins TRBV4-1 and TRBJ2-5; 9 nucleotides agree with TRBD2. The germline V gene has CDR1 MGHRA and CDR2 YSYEKL. After removal of 1 base from V and 4 bases from J, the junction contained 7 bases not matched to a gene. This CDR3 contains 16 residues. CDR3 residues: CASSQGWGAGGETQYF. For the CDR3, the DNA is TGCGCCAGCAGCCAAGGGTGGGGAGCGGGAGGAGAGACCCAGTACTTC.

Regarding this clonotype: This may be a read error: a much more frequent sequence differs by one nucleotide. V and J are TRBV20-1 and TRBJ2-5, with D possibly matching TRBD2 (6 bases). Germline CDR1 is DFQATT and CDR2 is SNEGSKA (reference sequence). The CDR3 loop spans 14 amino acids. The CDR3 spells CSARIGGGQEAQYF. The DNA for the CDR3 is TGCAGTGCTAGGATCGGGGGAGGCCAAGAGGCCCAGTACTTC.

There are a few counts of this clonotype. The chain links TRBV5-1 to TRBJ1-1; the D is unclear. The germline V gene has CDR1 SGHRS and CDR2 YFSETQ. V lost 4 bases and J lost 4, with 11 bases in between. The CDR3 length is 13 residues. CDR3 bases: TGCGCCAGCAGCCCCGGCGAGGGCACTGAAGCTTTCTTT. Translating it yields CASSPGEGTEAFF.

The V and J genes are TRBV4-2 and TRBJ1-5, with 7 bases identical to TRBD1. V shed 4 bases and J 3 bases; nucleotides not matched to a gene: 12. Germline V gives CDR1 LGHNA, CDR2 YNFKEQ. CDR3 length: 17 amino acids. The CDR3 spells CASSPRGGTAFNQPQHF. The CDR3 DNA reads TGTGCCAGCAGCCCCCGCGGAGGGACAGCATTCAATCAGCCCCAGCATTTT.

This clonotype has more than one count but fewer than ten. A read error may be the cause here, since a much bigger clone is one base away. The V and J genes are TRBV7-2 and TRBJ2-5; D is unclear. Germline CDR1 and CDR2: SGHTA and FQGNSA. V was clipped by 4 bases and J by 3 bases, with 12 bases between them. This CDR3 has 14 residues. CDR3 bases: TGTGCCAGCAGCTCCGCCTCCATTAAAGAGACCCAGTACTTC. It translates to CASSSASIKETQYF.

This sequence joins TRBV9 and TRBJ2-7, with 10 bases fitting TRBD2. The trim removed 2 bases at V and 2 bases at J, leaving 4 bases unmatched. The CDR3 contains 15 residues. CDR1 SGDLS and CDR2 YYNGEE come from the germline V gene. CDR3 amino acids: CASSVSSGGTYEQYF. In DNA form, the CDR3 reads TGTGCCAGCAGCGTCAGTAGCGGGGGGACCTACGAGCAGTACTTC.

The V and J genes are TRBV4-1 and TRBJ2-7; 10 bases align to TRBD2. The CDR3 runs to 15 residues. The ends lost 1 base at V and 4 bases at J; junction bases unmatched: 4. Germline V gives CDR1 MGHRA, CDR2 YSYEKL. Here the CDR3 reads CASSQVSGGAYEQYF. In nucleotides, the CDR3 is TGCGCCAGCAGCCAAGTAAGCGGGGGGGCTTACGAGCAGTACTTC.

The genes are TRBV18 and TRBJ2-7; D possibly uses TRBD1 or TRBD2 (5 bases each). CDR1 and CDR2 (germline): KGHSH, LQKENI. V was shortened by 2 bases and J by 7 bases, with 15 bases between the two germline ends. This CDR3 contains 14 residues. DNA of the CDR3: TGTGCCAGCTCACCATCGGGACCTCCAAATGAGCAGTACTTC. Its protein is CASSPSGPPNEQYF. Variable domain in full (rest from reference TRBV18 and TRBJ2-7): NAGVMQNPRHLVRRRGQEARLRCSPMKGHSHVYWYRQLPEEGLKFMVYLQKENIIDESGMPKERFSAEFPKEGPSILRIQQVVRGDSAAYFCASSPSGPPNEQYFGPGTRLTVT.